This T cell receptor beta chain was recovered during a study of post-analysis software for immune sequencing data. The overall study: Disease trajectories encompassed relapsing-remitting, secondary progressive and progressive-relapsing multiple sclerosis.

Study-level findings and limits: Five TRBV segments occurring more often in patients than controls included TRBV5-6, TRBV5-1 and TRBV20-1. Same-batch preparations were strongly co-clustered by F measure. Those with multiple sclerosis, the patient group, showed significantly lower normalized Chao1 diversity than controls.

The library was made from cDNA and included unique molecular identifiers. One entry per CDR3 protein, called by TCRdb with MiXCR from the PCR reads. In the table there are some 240,000 distinct CDR3 sequences, about 38% of which are singletons. J was trimmed by 5 bases and V by 4 bases; bases with no gene match: 16. CDR3 length: 19 amino acids. The germline gives CDR1 MGHDK, CDR2 SYGVNS. This clonotype occurred a few times. Its antigen is not identified. The sequence was collected from a girl aged 10 to 17 with multiple sclerosis. The sequenced sample consisted of blood. The genes are TRBV25-1 and TRBJ2-5; 13 positions match TRBD2. This CDR3 reads CASSGRTGGLAGAFETQYF. Written as DNA, the CDR3 is TGTGCCAGCAGTGGGCGGACGGGTGGACTAGCGGGAGCATTCGAGACCCAGTACTTC.